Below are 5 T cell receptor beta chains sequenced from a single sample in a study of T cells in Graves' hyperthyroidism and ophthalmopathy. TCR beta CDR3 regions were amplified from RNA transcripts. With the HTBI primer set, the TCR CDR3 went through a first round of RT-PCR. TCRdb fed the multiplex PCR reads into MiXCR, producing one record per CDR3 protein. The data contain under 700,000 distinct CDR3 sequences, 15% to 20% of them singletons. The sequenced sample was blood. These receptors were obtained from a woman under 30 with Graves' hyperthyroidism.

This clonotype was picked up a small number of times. CDR3 DNA sequence: TGTGCCAGCAGACGACATACCGGGGGACAGGGCGGGAAGACCCAGTACTTC. It encodes CASRRHTGGQGGKTQYF. V gene TRBV5-6 combines with J gene TRBJ2-5, with 9 bases fitting TRBD1. Germline CDR1 SGHDT, CDR2 YYEEEE. The CDR3 has 17 residues. J lost 6 bases, V lost 5 bases, and 17 bases had no gene match.

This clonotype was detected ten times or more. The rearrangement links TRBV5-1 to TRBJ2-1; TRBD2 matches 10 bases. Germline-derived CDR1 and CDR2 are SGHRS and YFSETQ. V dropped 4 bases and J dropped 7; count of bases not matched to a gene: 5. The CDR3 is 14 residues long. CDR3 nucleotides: TGCGCCAGCAGCCCAGCGGGGGGGCTTAATGAGCAGTTCTTC. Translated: CASSPAGGLNEQFF.

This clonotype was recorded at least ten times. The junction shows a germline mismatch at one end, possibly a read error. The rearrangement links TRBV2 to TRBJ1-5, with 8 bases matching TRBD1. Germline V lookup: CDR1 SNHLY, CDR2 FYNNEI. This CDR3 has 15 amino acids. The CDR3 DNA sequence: TGTGCCAGCAGCGAAGACAGGGGCCTCAATCAGCCCCAGCATTTT. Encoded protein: CASSEDRGLNQPQHF.

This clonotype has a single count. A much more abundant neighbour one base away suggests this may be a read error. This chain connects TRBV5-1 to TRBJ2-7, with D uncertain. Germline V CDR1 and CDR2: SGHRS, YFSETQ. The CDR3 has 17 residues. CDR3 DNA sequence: TGCGCCAGCAGCTTGGGTGGTTCGGCCAGCCCTACCTACGAGCAGTGCTTC. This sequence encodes CASSLGGSASPTYEQCF.

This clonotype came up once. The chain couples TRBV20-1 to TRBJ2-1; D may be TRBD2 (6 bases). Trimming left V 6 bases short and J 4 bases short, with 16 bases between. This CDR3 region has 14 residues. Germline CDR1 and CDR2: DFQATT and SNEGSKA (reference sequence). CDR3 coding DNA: TGCAGTGCAGAGGGTGGAGGGAGGTACAATGAGCAGTTCTTC. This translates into CSAEGGGRYNEQFF.